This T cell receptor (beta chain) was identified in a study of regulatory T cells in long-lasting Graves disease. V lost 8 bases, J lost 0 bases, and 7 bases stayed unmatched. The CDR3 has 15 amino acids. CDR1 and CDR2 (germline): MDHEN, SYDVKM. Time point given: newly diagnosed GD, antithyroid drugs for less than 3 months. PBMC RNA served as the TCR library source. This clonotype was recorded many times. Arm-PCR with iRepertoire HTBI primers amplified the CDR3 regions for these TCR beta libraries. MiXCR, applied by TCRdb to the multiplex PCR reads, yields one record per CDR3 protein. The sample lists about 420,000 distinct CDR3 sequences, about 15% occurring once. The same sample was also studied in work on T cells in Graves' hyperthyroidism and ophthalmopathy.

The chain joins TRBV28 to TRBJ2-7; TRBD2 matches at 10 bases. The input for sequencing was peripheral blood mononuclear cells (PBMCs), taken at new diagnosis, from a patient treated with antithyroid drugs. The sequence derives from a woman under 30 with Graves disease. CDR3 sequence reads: CASQARTSGSYEQYF. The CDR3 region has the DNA TGTGCCAGCCAAGCCCGGACTAGCGGCTCCTACGAGCAGTACTTC.